This TCR beta chain is from a study of T-cell reconstitution after alpha-beta-depleted transplantation in children. It was with unique molecular identifiers that the TCRbeta library was prepared. TCRdb re-analysed the PCR reads in MiXCR, keeping a single row per CDR3 protein. The data hold 550,000 to 600,000 distinct CDR3 sequences, with 23% observed a single time. General study findings and limits: Roughly two months post-transplant, alpha-beta T cells reportedly originated from several hundred graft clones that had expanded.

This clonotype was counted at least ten times. Its antigen is not known. The specimen was PBMCs, mostly from graft donor cells, collected 360 days after TCRalphabeta/CD19-depleted stem cell transplant. The receptor's source is a boy in the first two years of life who had a stem cell transplant for acute myeloid leukemia, so the T cells may come from the graft donor.

CDR3 region: CASSLKGTTYEQFF. The CDR3, as DNA: TGTGCCAGCAGCTTAAAAGGGACTACCTATGAGCAGTTCTTC. This rearrangement joins TRBV7-2 to TRBJ2-1; TRBD2 matches 7 bases. Unmatched junction bases numbered 6, after V lost 2 bases and J lost 8 bases. Germline V gene sequence: CDR1 SGHTA, CDR2 FQGNSA. The length of the CDR3 is 14 residues. The whole variable domain, remainder taken from reference TRBV7-2 and TRBJ2-1, is GAGVSQSPSNKVTEKGKDVELRCDPISGHTALYWYRQSLGQGLEFLIYFQGNSAPDKSGLPSDRFSAERTGGSVSTLTIQRTQQEDSAVYLCASSLKGTTYEQFFGPGTRLTVL.